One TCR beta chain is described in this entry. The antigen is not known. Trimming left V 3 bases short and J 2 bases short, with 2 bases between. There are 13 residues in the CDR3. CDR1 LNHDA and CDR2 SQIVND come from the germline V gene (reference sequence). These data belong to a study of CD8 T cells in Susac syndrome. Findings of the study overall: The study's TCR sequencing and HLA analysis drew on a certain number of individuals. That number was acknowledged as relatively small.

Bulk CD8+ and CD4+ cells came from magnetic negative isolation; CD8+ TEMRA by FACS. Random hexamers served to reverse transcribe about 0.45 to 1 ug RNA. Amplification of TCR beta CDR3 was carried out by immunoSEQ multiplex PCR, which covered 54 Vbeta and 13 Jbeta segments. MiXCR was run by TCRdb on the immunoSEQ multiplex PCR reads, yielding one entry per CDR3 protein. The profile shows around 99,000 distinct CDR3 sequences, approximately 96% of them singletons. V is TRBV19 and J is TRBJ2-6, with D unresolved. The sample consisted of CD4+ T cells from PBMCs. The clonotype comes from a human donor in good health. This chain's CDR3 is CASSIAGANVLTF. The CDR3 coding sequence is TGTGCCAGTAGTATTGCTGGGGCCAACGTCCTGACTTTC.